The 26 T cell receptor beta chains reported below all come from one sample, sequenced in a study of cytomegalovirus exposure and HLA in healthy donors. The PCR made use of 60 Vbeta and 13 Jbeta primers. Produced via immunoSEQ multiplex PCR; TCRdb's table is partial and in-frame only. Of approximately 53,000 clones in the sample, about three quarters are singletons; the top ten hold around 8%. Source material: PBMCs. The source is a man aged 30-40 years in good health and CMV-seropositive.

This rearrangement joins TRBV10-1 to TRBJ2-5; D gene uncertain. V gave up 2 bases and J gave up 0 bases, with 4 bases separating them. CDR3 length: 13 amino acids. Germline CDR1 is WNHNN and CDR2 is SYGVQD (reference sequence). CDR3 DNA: TGCGCCAGCAGTGAGGACTACCAAGAGACCCAGTACTTC. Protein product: CASSEDYQETQYF.

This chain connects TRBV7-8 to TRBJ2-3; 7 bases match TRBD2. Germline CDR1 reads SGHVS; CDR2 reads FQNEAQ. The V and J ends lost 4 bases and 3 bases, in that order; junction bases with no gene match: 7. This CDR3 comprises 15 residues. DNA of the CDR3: TGTGCCAGCAGCTCGTCGTGGGGGGGTACAGATACGCAGTATTTT. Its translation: CASSSSWGGTDTQYF.

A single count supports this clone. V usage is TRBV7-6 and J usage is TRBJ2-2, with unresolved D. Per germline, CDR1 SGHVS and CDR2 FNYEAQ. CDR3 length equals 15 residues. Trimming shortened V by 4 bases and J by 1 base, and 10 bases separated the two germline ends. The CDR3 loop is CASSSSSQNTGELFF. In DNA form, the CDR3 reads TGTGCCAGCAGCTCATCCAGTCAGAACACCGGGGAGCTGTTTTTT.

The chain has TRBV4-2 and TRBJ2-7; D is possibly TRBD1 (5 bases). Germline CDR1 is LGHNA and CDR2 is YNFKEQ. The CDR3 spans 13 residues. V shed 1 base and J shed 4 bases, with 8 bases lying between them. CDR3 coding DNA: TGTGCCAGCAGCCAAGTGCCAGGGTACGAGCAGTACTTC. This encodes CASSQVPGYEQYF.

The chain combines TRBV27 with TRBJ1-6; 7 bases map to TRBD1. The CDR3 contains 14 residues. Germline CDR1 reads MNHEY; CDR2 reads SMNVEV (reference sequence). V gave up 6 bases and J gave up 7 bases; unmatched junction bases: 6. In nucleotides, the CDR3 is TGTGCCAGCAGGACCGGGACAGAAAATTCACCCCTCCACTTT. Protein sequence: CASRTGTENSPLHF.

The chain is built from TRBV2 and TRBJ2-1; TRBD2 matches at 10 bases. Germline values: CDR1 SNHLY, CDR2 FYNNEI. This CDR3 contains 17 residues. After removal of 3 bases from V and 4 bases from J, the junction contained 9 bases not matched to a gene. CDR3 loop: CASSESQRGGLYNEQFF. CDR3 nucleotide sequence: TGTGCCAGCAGTGAGAGCCAGCGGGGGGGCCTATACAATGAGCAGTTCTTC.

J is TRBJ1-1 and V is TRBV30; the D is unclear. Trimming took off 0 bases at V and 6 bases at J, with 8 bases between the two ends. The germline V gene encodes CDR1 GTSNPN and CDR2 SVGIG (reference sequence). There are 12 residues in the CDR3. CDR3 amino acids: CAWSVVGAEAFF. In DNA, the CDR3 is TGTGCCTGGAGTGTGGTCGGGGCTGAAGCTTTCTTT.

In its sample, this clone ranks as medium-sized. The CDR3 sequence: CASSTRGTGVDQPQHF. The CDR3 nucleotides are TGTGCCAGCAGCACCCGCGGGACAGGGGTCGACCAGCCCCAGCATTTT. The chain joins TRBV13 to TRBJ1-5; 10 bases agree with TRBD1. Germline CDR1 is PRHDT and CDR2 is FYEKMQ (reference sequence). The CDR3 length is 16 residues. Trimming at V came to 5 bases and at J to 7 bases, leaving 11 bases not matched to a gene. Together with reference TRBV13 and TRBJ1-5, the CDR3 gives the full variable domain: AAGVIQSPRHLIKEKRETATLKCYPIPRHDTVYWYQQGPGQDPQFLISFYEKMQSDKGSIPDRFSAQQFSDYHSELNMSSLELGDSALYFCASSTRGTGVDQPQHFGDGTRLSIL.

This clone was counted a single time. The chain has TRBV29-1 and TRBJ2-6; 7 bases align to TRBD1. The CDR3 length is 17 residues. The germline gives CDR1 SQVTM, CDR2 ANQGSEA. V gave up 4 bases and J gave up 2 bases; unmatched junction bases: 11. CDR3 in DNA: TGCAGCGTTGGGTCTGACAGGGTGAACACTGGGGCCAACGTCCTGACTTTC. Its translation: CSVGSDRVNTGANVLTF. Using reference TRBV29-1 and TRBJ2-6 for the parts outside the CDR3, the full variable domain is SAVISQKPSRDICQRGTSLTIQCQVDSQVTMMFWYRQQPGQSLTLIATANQGSEATYESGFVIDKFPISRPNLTFSTLTVSNMSPEDSSIYLCSVGSDRVNTGANVLTFGAGSRLTVL.

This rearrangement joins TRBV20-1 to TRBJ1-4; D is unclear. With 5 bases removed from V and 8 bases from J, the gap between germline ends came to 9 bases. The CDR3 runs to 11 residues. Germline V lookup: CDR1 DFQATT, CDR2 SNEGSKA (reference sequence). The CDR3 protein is CSARRAEKLFF. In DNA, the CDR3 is TGCAGTGCTCGGCGGGCGGAAAAACTGTTTTTT.

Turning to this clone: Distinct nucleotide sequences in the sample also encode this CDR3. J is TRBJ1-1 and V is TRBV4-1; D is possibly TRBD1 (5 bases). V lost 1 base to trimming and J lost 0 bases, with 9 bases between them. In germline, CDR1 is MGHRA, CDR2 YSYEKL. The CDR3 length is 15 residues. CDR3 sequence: CASSQGTDMNTEAFF. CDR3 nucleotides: TGCGCCAGCAGCCAAGGCACGGACATGAACACTGAAGCTTTCTTT.

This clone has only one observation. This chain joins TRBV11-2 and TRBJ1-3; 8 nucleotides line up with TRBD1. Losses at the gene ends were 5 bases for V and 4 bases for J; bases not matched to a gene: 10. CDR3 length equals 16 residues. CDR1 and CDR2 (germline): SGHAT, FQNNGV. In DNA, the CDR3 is TGTGCCAGCAGCCCCCACCGGACAGGGATCGGAAACACCATATATTTT. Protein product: CASSPHRTGIGNTIYF.

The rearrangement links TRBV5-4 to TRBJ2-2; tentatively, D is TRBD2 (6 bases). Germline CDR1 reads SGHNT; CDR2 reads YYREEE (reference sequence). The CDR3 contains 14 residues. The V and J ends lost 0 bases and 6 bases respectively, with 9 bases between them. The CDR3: CASSLGRGPGELFF. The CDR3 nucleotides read TGTGCCAGCAGCTTGGGGAGGGGCCCCGGGGAGCTGTTTTTT.

The CDR3 DNA reads as TGTGCCAGCAGCGTGGAGAGCTCCTATAATTCACCCCTCCACTTT. Translated, it gives CASSVESSYNSPLHF. This sequence joins TRBV9 and TRBJ1-6; D gene uncertain. The CDR3 length is 15 residues. Trimming stripped 2 bases from V and 0 bases from J, with 6 bases between. Germline loops: CDR1 SGDLS, CDR2 YYNGEE.

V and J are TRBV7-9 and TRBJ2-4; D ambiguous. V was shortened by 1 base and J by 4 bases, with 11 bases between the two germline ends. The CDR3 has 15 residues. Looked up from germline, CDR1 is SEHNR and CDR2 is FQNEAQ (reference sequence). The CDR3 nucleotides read TGTGCCAGCAGCTTAGAGTCAGGCCCTAAAAACATTCAGTACTTC. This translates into CASSLESGPKNIQYF.

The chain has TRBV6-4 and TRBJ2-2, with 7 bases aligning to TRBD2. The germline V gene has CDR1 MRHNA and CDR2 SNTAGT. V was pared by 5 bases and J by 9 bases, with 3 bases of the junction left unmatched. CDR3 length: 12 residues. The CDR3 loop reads CASSRGDRELFF. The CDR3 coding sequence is TGTGCCAGCAGTCGGGGGGACCGGGAGCTGTTTTTT.

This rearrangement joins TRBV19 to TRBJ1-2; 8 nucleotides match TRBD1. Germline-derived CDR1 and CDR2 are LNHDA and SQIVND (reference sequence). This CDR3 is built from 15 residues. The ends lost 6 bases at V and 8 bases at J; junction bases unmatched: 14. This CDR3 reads CASSPNPGQDEGYTF. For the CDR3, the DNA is TGTGCCAGTAGCCCAAACCCGGGACAGGACGAAGGCTACACCTTC.

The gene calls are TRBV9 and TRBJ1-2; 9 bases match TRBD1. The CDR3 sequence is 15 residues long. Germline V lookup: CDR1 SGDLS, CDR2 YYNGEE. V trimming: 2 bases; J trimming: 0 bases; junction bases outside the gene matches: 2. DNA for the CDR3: TGTGCCAGCAGCGTCCGGGACAGGGCTAACTATGGCTACACCTTC. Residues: CASSVRDRANYGYTF.

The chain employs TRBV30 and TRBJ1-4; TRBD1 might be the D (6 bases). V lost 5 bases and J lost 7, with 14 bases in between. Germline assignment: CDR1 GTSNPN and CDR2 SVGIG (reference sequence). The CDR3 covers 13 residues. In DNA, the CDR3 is TGTGCCTGGCTACTACAGGGTCGTGAAAAACTGTTTTTT. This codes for CAWLLQGREKLFF.

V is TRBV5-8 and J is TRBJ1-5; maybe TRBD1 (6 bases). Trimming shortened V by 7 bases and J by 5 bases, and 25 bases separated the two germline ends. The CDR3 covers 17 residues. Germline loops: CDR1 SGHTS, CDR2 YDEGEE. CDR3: CASRPLSRDTTYQPQHF. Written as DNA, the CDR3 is TGTGCCAGCCGGCCCCTGAGCCGGGACACGACTTATCAGCCCCAGCATTTT.

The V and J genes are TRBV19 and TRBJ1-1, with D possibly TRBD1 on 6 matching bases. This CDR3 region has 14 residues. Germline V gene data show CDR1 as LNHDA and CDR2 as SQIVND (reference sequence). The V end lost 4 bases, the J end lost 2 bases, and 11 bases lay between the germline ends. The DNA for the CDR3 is TGTGCCAGTAGTACAGGGACACATAACACTGAAGCTTTCTTT. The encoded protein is CASSTGTHNTEAFF.

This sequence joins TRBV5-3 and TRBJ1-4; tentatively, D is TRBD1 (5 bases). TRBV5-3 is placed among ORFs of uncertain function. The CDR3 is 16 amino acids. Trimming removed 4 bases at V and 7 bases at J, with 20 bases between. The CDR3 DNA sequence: TGTGCCAGAAGCCGCGGCCTAGGAGGGGTGGGTGAAAAACTGTTTTTT. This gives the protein CARSRGLGGVGEKLFF.

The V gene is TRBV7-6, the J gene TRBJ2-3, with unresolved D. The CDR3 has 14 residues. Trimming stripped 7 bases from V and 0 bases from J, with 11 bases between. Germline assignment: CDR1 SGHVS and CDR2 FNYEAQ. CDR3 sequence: CASNFPYSTDTQYF. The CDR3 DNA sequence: TGTGCCAGCAACTTCCCCTATAGCACAGATACGCAGTATTTT.

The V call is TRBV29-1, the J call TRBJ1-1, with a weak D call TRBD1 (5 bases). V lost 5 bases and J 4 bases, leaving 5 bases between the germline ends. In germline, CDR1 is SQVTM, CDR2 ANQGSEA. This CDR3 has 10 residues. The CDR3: CSVQGTEAFF. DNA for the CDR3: TGCAGCGTTCAGGGCACTGAAGCTTTCTTT.

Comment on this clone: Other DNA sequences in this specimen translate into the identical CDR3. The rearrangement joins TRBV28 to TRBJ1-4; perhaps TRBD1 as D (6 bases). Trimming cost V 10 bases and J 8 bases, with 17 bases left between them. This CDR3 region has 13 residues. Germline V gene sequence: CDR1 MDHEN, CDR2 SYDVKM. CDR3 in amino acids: CATQGKILEKLFF. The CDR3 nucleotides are TGTGCCACACAGGGAAAGATCCTCGAAAAACTGTTTTTT. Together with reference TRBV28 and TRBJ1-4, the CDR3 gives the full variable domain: DVKVTQSSRYLVKRTGEKVFLECVQDMDHENMFWYRQDPGLGLRLIYFSYDVKMKEKGDIPEGYSVSREKKERFSLILESASTNQTSMYLCATQGKILEKLFFGSGTQLSVL.

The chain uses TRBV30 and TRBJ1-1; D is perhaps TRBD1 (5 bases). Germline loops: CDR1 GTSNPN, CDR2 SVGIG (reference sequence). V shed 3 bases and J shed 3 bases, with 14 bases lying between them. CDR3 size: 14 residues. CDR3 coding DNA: TGTGCCTGGAGCGCAGGGAACGTGTACACTGAAGCTTTCTTT. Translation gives CAWSAGNVYTEAFF.